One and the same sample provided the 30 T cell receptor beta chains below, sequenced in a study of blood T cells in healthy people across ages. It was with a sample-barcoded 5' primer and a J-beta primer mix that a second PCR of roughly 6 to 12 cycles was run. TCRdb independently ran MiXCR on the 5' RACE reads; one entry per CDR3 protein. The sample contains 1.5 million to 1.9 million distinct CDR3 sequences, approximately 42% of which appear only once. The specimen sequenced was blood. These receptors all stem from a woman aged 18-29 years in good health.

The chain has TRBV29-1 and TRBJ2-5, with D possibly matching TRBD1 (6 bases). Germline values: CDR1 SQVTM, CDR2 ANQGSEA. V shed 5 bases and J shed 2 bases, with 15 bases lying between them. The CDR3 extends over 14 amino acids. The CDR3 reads CSVPFPGHQETQYF. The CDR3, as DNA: TGCAGCGTTCCCTTTCCGGGACATCAAGAGACCCAGTACTTC.

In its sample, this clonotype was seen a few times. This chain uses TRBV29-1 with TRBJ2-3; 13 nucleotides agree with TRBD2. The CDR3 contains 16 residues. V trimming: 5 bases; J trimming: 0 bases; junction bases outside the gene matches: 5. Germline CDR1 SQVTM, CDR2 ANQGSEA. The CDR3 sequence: CSVTSGGGFSTDTQYF. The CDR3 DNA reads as TGCAGCGTTACTAGCGGGGGGGGGTTCAGCACAGATACGCAGTATTTT.

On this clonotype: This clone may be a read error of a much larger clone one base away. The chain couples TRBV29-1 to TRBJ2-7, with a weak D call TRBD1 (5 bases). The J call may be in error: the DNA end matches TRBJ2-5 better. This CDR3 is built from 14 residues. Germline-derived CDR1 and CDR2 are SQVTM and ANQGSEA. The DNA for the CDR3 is TGCAGCGTTGCCTCCGACAGCATCCCAGAGACCCAGTACTTC. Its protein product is CSVASDSIPETQYF.

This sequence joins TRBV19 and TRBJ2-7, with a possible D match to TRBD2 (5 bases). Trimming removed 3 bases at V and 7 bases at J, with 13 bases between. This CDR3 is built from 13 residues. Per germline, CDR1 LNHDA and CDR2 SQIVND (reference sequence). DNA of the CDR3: TGTGCCAGTAGTATCCGGGAAGGTAATGAGCAGTACTTC. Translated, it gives CASSIREGNEQYF.

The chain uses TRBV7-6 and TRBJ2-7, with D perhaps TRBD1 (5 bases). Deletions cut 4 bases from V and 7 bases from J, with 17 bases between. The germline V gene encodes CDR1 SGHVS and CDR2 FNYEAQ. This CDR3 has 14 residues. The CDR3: CASSSRDSYNEQYF. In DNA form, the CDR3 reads TGTGCCAGCAGCTCAAGAGACAGCTACAATGAGCAGTACTTC.

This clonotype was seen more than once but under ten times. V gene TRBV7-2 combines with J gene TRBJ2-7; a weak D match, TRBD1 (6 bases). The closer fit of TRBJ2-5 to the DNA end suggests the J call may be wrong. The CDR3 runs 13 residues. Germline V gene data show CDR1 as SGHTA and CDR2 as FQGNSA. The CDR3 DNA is TGTGCCAGCAGCTTCAAGGGGGATGGGACCCAGTACTTC. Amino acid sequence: CASSFKGDGTQYF.

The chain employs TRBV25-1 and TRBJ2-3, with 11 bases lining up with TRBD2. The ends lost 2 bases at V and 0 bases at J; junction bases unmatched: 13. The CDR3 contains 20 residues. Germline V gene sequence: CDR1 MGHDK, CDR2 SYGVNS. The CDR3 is CASSEAGLAVPFISTDTQYF. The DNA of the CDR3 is TGTGCCAGCAGTGAAGCGGGACTAGCGGTACCCTTTATTAGCACAGATACGCAGTATTTT.

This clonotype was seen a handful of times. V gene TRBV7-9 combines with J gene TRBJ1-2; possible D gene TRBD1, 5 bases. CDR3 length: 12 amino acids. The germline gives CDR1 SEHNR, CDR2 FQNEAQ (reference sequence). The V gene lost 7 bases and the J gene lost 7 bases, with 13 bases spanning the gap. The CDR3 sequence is CASTTGGVGYTF. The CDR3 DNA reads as TGTGCCAGCACTACAGGTGGCGTTGGCTACACCTTC.

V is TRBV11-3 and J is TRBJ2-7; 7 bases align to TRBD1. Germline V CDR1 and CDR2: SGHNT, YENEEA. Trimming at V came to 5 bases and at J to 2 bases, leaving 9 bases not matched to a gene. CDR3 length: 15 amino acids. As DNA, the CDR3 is TGTGCCAGCAGCCCATCCGGGACAGAACCCTACGAGCAGTACTTC. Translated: CASSPSGTEPYEQYF. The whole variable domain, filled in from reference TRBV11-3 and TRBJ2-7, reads EAGVVQSPRYKIIEKKQPVAFWCNPISGHNTLYWYLQNLGQGPELLIRYENEEAVDDSQLPKDRFSAERLKGVDSTLKIQPAELGDSAVYLCASSPSGTEPYEQYFGPGTRLTVT.

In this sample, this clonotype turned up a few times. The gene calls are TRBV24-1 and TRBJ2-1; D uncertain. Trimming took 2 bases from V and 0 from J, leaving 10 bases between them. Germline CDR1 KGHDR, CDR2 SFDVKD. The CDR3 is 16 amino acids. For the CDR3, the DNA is TGTGCCACCAGTGATTCCCGGGCCGTCTCCTACAATGAGCAGTTCTTC. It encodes CATSDSRAVSYNEQFF.

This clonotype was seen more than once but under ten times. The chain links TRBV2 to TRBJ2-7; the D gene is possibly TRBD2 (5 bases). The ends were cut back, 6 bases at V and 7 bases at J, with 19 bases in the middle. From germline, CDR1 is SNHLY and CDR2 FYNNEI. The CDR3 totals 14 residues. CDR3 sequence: CASSTIRGRSEQYF. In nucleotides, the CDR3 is TGTGCCAGCAGCACCATCCGGGGTAGGAGTGAGCAGTACTTC. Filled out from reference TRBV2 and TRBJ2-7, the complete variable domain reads EPEVTQTPSHQVTQMGQEVILRCVPISNHLYFYWYRQILGQKVEFLVSFYNNEISEKSEIFDDQFSVERPDGSNFTLKIRSTKLEDSAMYFCASSTIRGRSEQYFGPGTRLTVT.

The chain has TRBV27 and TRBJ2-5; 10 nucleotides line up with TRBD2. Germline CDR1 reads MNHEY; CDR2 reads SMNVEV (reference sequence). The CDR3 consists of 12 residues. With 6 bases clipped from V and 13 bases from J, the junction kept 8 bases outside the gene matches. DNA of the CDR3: TGTGCCAGCAGCGCCTCTAGCGGGAGTCCGTACTTC. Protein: CASSASSGSPYF.

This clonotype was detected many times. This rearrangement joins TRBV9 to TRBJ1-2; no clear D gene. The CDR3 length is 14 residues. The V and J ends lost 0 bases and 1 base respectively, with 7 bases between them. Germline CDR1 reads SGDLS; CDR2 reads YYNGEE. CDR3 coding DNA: TGTGCCAGCAGCGTAGCCGGGAGTAACTATGGCTACACCTTC. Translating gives CASSVAGSNYGYTF.

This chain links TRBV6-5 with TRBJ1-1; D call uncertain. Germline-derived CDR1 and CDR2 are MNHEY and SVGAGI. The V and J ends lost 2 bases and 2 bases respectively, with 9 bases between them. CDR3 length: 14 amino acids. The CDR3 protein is CASSYGWSNTEAFF. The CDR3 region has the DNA TGTGCCAGCAGTTACGGATGGAGCAACACTGAAGCTTTCTTT.

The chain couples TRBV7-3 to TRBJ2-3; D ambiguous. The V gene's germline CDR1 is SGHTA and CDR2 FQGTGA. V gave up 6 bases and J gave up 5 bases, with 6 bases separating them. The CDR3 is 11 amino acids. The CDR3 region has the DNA TGTGCCAGCAGTTGCAAAGATACGCAGTATTTT. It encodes CASSCKDTQYF.

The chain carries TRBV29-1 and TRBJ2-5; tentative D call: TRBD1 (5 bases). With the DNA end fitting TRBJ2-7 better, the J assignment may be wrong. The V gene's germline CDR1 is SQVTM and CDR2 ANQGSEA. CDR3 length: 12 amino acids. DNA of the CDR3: TGCAGCGTTGAGAATCAGGGCGACGAGCAGTACTTC. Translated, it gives CSVENQGDEQYF.

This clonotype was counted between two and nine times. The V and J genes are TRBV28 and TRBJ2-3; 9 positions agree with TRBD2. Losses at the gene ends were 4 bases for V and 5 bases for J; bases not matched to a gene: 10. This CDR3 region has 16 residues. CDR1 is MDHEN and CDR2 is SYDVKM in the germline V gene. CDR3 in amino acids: CASSSWTSDLRDTQYF. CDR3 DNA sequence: TGTGCCAGCAGTTCCTGGACTAGCGATCTGAGAGATACGCAGTATTTT.

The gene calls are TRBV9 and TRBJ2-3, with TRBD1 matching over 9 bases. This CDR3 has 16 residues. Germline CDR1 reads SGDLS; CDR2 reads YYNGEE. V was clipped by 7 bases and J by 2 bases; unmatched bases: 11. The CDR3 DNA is TGTGCCAGCGGCCCGTGGGACAGGGTCGACACAGATACGCAGTATTTT. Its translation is CASGPWDRVDTDTQYF.

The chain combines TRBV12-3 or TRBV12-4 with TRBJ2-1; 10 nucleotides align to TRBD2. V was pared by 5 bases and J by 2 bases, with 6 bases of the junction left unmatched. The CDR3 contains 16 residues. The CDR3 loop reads CASSPIAGGAYNEQFF. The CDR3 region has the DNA TGTGCCAGCAGTCCCATAGCGGGAGGCGCCTACAATGAGCAGTTCTTC.

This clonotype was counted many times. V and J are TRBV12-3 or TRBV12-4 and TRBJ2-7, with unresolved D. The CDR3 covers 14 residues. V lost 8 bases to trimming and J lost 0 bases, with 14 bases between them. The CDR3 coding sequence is TGTGCCAGCGGAGCACCGGGCAGCTCCTACGAGCAGTACTTC. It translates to CASGAPGSSYEQYF.

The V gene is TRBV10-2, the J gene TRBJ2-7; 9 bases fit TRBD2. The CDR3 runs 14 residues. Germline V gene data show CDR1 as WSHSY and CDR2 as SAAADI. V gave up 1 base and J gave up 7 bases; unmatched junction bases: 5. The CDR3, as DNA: TGCGCCAGCAGTGAGTGGACTAGCGTGGATGAGCAGTACTTC. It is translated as CASSEWTSVDEQYF.

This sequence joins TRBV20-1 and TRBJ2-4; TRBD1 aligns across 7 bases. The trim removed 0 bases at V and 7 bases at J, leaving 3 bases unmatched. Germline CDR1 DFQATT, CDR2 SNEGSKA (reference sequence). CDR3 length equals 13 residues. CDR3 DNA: TGCAGTGCTAGAGATAGGACAGGCAACATTCAGTACTTC. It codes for CSARDRTGNIQYF.

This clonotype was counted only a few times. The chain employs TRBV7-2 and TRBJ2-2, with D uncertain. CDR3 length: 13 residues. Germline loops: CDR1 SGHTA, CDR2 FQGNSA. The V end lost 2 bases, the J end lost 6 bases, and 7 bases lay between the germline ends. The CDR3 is CASSLSLAGELFF. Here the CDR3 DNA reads TGTGCCAGCAGCTTATCTCTGGCCGGGGAGCTGTTTTTT. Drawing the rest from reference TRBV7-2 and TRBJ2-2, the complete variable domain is GAGVSQSPSNKVTEKGKDVELRCDPISGHTALYWYRQSLGQGLEFLIYFQGNSAPDKSGLPSDRFSAERTGGSVSTLTIQRTQQEDSAVYLCASSLSLAGELFFGEGSRLTVL.

CDR3 protein: CASNRGIGNTEAFF. The CDR3 nucleotides are TGCGCCAGCAACAGGGGGATTGGGAACACTGAAGCTTTCTTT. The rearrangement links TRBV5-1 to TRBJ1-1, with TRBD1 matching over 8 bases. Germline CDR1 reads SGHRS; CDR2 reads YFSETQ. The CDR3 length is 14 residues. Trimming removed 6 bases from V and 1 base from J; junction bases left unmatched: 5.

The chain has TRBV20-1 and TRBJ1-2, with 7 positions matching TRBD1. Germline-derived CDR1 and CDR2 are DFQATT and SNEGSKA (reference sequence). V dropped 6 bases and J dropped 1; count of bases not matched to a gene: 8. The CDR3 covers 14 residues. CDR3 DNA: TGCAGTGCCTGGGGGACAGATTTTAACTATGGCTACACCTTC. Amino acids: CSAWGTDFNYGYTF.

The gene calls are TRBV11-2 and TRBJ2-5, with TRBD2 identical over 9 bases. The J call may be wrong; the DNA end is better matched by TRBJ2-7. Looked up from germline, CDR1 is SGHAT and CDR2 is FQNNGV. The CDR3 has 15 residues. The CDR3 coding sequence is TGTGCCAGCAGCTTATACGTAGCGGGGGCCTACGAGCAGTACTTC. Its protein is CASSLYVAGAYEQYF.

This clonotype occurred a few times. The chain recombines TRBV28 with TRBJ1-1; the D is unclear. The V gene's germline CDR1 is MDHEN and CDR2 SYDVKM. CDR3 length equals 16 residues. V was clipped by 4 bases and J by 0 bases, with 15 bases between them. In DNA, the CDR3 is TGTGCCAGCAGTTCCGAGTACGGGAGGGTGAACACTGAAGCTTTCTTT. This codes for CASSSEYGRVNTEAFF.

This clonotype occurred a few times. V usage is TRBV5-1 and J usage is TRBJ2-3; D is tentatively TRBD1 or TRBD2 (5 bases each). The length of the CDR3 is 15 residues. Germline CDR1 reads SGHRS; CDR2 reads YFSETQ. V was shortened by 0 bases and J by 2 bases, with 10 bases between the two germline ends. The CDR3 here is CASSLDTGATDTQYF. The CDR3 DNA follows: TGCGCCAGCAGCTTGGATACCGGGGCCACAGATACGCAGTATTTT.

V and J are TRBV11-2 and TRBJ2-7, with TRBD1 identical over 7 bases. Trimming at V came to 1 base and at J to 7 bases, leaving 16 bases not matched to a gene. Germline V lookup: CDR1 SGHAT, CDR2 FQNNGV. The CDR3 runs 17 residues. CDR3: CASSLVPQGFSYNEQYF. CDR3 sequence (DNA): TGTGCCAGCAGCTTAGTTCCACAGGGGTTCTCCTACAATGAGCAGTACTTC.

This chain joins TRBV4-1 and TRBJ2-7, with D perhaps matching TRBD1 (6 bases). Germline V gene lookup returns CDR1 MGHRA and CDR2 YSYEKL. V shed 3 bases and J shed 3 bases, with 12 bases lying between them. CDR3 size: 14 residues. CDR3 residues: CASSHQGSSYEQYF. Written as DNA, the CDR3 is TGCGCCAGCAGCCATCAGGGGTCAAGCTACGAGCAGTACTTC.